These 18 T cell receptor beta chains originate from one sample sequenced in a study of T cells in Graves' hyperthyroidism and ophthalmopathy. Amplified regions were TCR beta CDR3 sequences from RNA transcripts. HTBI primers were employed in a first-round RT-PCR of the TCR CDR3. Each CDR3 protein is one row after TCRdb ran MiXCR on the multiplex PCR reads. The data contain over 700,000 distinct CDR3 sequences, over 35% of them singletons. Sequencing used blood. Every receptor here comes from a man between 18 and 35 years old with Graves' hyperthyroidism.

The gene calls are TRBV7-2 and TRBJ1-1; a possible D gene is TRBD1 (6 bases). This CDR3 has 15 amino acids. Trimming removed 3 bases at V and 0 bases at J, with 11 bases between. The germline CDR1 and CDR2 sequences are SGHTA and FQGNSA. CDR3 DNA: TGTGCCAGCAGCTTGCCGGGGGCGTTGAACACTGAAGCTTTCTTT. Amino acids: CASSLPGALNTEAFF.

This clonotype has just a few counts. The rearrangement links TRBV9 to TRBJ2-7; D is unresolved. The CDR3 is 16 amino acids. Germline lookup yields CDR1 SGDLS and CDR2 YYNGEE. The V gene lost 4 bases and the J gene lost 3 bases, with 20 bases spanning the gap. CDR3 region: CASSSKSNPNLYEQYF. CDR3 sequence (DNA): TGTGCCAGCAGCTCCAAATCGAATCCCAATCTCTACGAGCAGTACTTC.

Worth noting for this clonotype: The CDR3 ends on some other residue instead of the conserved phenylalanine or tryptophan, so this is likely a read error. The chain combines TRBV14 with TRBJ1-6; D is possibly TRBD1 (6 bases). V was cut by 0 bases and J by 6 bases, with 15 bases left in between. The V gene's germline CDR1 is SGHDN and CDR2 FVKESK. The CDR3 runs to 17 residues. DNA for the CDR3: TGTGCCAGCAGCCAAGATCGAGGCAGGGGAATTAATTCACCCCTCCACCTT. Translation: CASSQDRGRGINSPLHL.

This clonotype has at least ten counts. V and J are TRBV29-1 and TRBJ1-2; D might be TRBD1 (6 bases). Trimming took off 7 bases at V and 3 bases at J, with 15 bases between the two ends. Germline lookup yields CDR1 SQVTM and CDR2 ANQGSEA. CDR3 length: 13 amino acids. CDR3 sequence reads: CSAPSRGDYGYTF. The DNA for the CDR3 is TGCAGCGCCCCGTCCAGGGGCGACTATGGCTACACCTTC.

The gene calls are TRBV7-3 and TRBJ2-2, with 12 bases matching TRBD2. The CDR3 runs 17 residues. CDR1 SGHTA and CDR2 FQGTGA come from the germline V gene. Trimming cost V 5 bases and J 7 bases; bases outside gene matches: 11. CDR3 region: CASSNQAGLAGVGELFF. DNA for the CDR3: TGTGCCAGCAGCAACCAGGCGGGACTAGCGGGCGTCGGGGAGCTGTTTTTT. Filled out from reference TRBV7-3 and TRBJ2-2, the complete variable domain reads GAGVSQTPSNKVTEKGKYVELRCDPISGHTALYWYRQSLGQGPEFLIYFQGTGAADDSGLPNDRFFAVRPEGSVSTLKIQRTERGDSAVYLCASSNQAGLAGVGELFFGEGSRLTVL.

The chain links TRBV7-9 to TRBJ2-7, with TRBD2 identical over 9 bases. Losses at the gene ends were 4 bases for V and 4 bases for J; bases not matched to a gene: 8. This CDR3 comprises 15 residues. Germline CDR1 is SEHNR and CDR2 is FQNEAQ (reference sequence). The CDR3 DNA sequence: TGTGCCAGCAGCTCGACACGCGCGGGGGGGTACGAGCAGTACTTC. Translated: CASSSTRAGGYEQYF.

This clonotype was found a few times. The chain links TRBV7-9 to TRBJ2-7, with TRBD2 matching 13 bases. The CDR3 totals 17 residues. Germline-derived CDR1 and CDR2 are SEHNR and FQNEAQ (reference sequence). The V segment lost 4 bases and the J segment 0 bases; nucleotides outside the gene matches: 6. The CDR3 DNA reads TGTGCCAGCAGCTCAGGACTAGCGGGGGAGAGCTCCTACGAGCAGTACTTC. It yields the protein CASSSGLAGESSYEQYF.

This clonotype was seen at least ten times. The chain employs TRBV9 and TRBJ1-1; D remains unclear. Trimming took 3 bases from V and 3 from J, leaving 12 bases between them. There are 14 residues in the CDR3. CDR1 and CDR2 (germline): SGDLS, YYNGEE. The chain's CDR3 is CASSAPGGHTEAFF. DNA of the CDR3: TGTGCCAGCAGCGCCCCGGGTGGGCACACTGAAGCTTTCTTT.

The chain is built from TRBV25-1 and TRBJ2-5; D is ambiguous. Germline lookup yields CDR1 MGHDK and CDR2 SYGVNS. The CDR3 consists of 13 residues. Trimming shortened V by 8 bases and J by 3 bases, and 13 bases separated the two germline ends. The CDR3 region has the DNA TGTGCCAGCGGGGAAGACTTCGAAGAGACCCAGTACTTC. The encoded protein is CASGEDFEETQYF.

The chain is built from TRBV20-1 and TRBJ2-7; 9 nucleotides match TRBD2. The tail of the sequence fits TRBJ2-5 better, so the J call may be wrong. Germline V lookup: CDR1 DFQATT, CDR2 SNEGSKA (reference sequence). This CDR3 is built from 18 residues. The CDR3 DNA reads TGCAGTGCTAGAGTTACACAGGGTAGCGGGGGCCTCAGCGAGACCCAGTACTTC. Amino acids: CSARVTQGSGGLSETQYF.

V gene TRBV15 combines with J gene TRBJ2-5; D may be TRBD2 (5 bases). CDR3 length: 11 residues. V was trimmed by 3 bases and J by 9 bases, leaving 8 bases between them. CDR1 is LNHNV, CDR2 YYDKDF, per germline (reference sequence). CDR3 sequence reads: CATSRAEAQYF. The CDR3, as DNA: TGTGCCACCAGCAGGGCGGAGGCCCAGTACTTC.

This clonotype came up many times. This sequence joins TRBV5-5 and TRBJ2-5; 8 bases line up with TRBD1. V lost 6 bases and J lost 4; bases outside the gene matches: 5. The germline CDR1 and CDR2 sequences are SGHKS and YYEKEE (reference sequence). The CDR3 is 13 residues long. DNA for the CDR3: TGTGCCAGCACCGGACAGGGCCCAGAGACCCAGTACTTC. Protein product: CASTGQGPETQYF.

With respect to this clonotype: A read error may produce the germline difference seen at one junction end. The V call is TRBV25-1, the J call TRBJ1-3, with D possibly matching TRBD1 (6 bases). This CDR3 region has 16 residues. Looked up from germline, CDR1 is MGHDK and CDR2 is SYGVNS. This CDR3 reads CASSWTAGYSGNTIYF. CDR3 nucleotide sequence: TGCGCCAGCAGCTGGACAGCGGGCTACTCTGGAAACACCATATATTTT.

In its sample, this clonotype was seen many times. V is TRBV15 and J is TRBJ2-7; either TRBD1 or TRBD2 may fit D (5 bases each). The germline V gene has CDR1 LNHNV and CDR2 YYDKDF (reference sequence). Trimming stripped 3 bases from V and 5 bases from J, with 14 bases between. The CDR3 loop spans 14 amino acids. The CDR3 region has the DNA TGTGCCACCAGCAGGACCTGGGGACGTAACGAGCAGTACTTC. Translation gives CATSRTWGRNEQYF.

This clonotype occurred many times. This chain links TRBV6-6 with TRBJ1-1; D gene unclear. The germline gives CDR1 MNHNY, CDR2 SVGAGI (reference sequence). There are 13 residues in the CDR3. Trimming left V 2 bases short and J 1 base short, with 5 bases between. Here the CDR3 reads CASSYEKNTEAFF. The DNA for the CDR3 is TGTGCCAGCAGTTACGAGAAGAACACTGAAGCTTTCTTT.

The V gene is TRBV12-3 or TRBV12-4, the J gene TRBJ2-2; 9 nucleotides match TRBD1. The CDR3 is made up of 15 amino acids. With 6 bases clipped from V and 0 bases from J, the junction kept 2 bases outside the gene matches. CDR3 nucleotide sequence: TGTGCCAGCAGGTGGACAGGGGCGAACACCGGGGAGCTGTTTTTT. Encoded protein: CASRWTGANTGELFF.

This clonotype was detected a few times. The chain uses TRBV4-3 and TRBJ2-7, with 9 bases aligning to TRBD2. With 3 bases clipped from V and 1 base from J, the junction kept 4 bases outside the gene matches. The CDR3 is made up of 15 amino acids. Germline CDR1 and CDR2: LGHNA and YSLEER. The chain's CDR3 is CASSQRLAASYEQYF. The DNA of the CDR3 is TGCGCCAGCAGCCAGCGACTAGCGGCTTCCTACGAGCAGTACTTC.

This clonotype has more than one count but fewer than ten. The chain is built from TRBV19 and TRBJ2-2, with 9 bases fitting TRBD2. V was pared by 6 bases and J by 6 bases, with 2 bases of the junction left unmatched. The CDR3 spans 13 residues. Germline CDR1 reads LNHDA; CDR2 reads SQIVND (reference sequence). The CDR3 DNA follows: TGTGCCAGTAGGGTAGCGGGGGCCGGGGAGCTGTTTTTT. Amino acid sequence: CASRVAGAGELFF.